These 20 T cell receptor beta chains were all obtained from the same sample, sequenced in a study of metastatic and nonmetastatic thyroid tumors. TCRdb redid the clone calls on the PCR reads using MiXCR. The sample has 4,000 or so clones, 30% seen once. Before thyroid surgery, none of the patients had received any treatment. Sample: adjacent normal tissue. These receptor sequences come from a male donor with papillary thyroid cancer or a benign thyroid nodule (not recorded which). Some clones in this sample may be carry-over from other donors' samples.

This clone is categorized as medium-sized. This chain uses TRBV19 with TRBJ2-2, with D uncertain. CDR3 size: 16 residues. V lost 5 bases, J lost 1 base, and 14 bases lay in between. Germline CDR1 is LNHDA and CDR2 is SQIVND (reference sequence). The CDR3 nucleotides read TGTGCCAGTAGTCTGGTAGCCCAGCGGAACACCGGGGAGCTGTTTTTT. As protein: CASSLVAQRNTGELFF.

This clone rates as large (0.1 to 1%). The V call is TRBV11-3, the J call TRBJ2-7, with 11 positions matching TRBD1. The junction had 4 bases not matched to a gene; V was cut back by 2 bases and J by 7 bases. CDR1 is SGHNT, CDR2 YENEEA, per germline. This CDR3 has 14 residues. The DNA of the CDR3 is TGTGCCAGCAGCTTAAGGACAGGGGGCGGTGAGCAGTACTTC. Amino acids: CASSLRTGGGEQYF. The full variable domain, its missing parts supplied by reference TRBV11-3 and TRBJ2-7, is EAGVVQSPRYKIIEKKQPVAFWCNPISGHNTLYWYLQNLGQGPELLIRYENEEAVDDSQLPKDRFSAERLKGVDSTLKIQPAELGDSAVYLCASSLRTGGGEQYFGPGTRLTVT.

In its sample, this clone ranks as large. The V gene is TRBV30, the J gene TRBJ1-1; 7 positions agree with TRBD1. The V gene end was trimmed by 7 bases and the J gene end by 3 bases; junction bases not matched to a gene: 5. The CDR3 extends over 12 amino acids. Germline V gives CDR1 GTSNPN, CDR2 SVGIG (reference sequence). This CDR3 is CASQGVDTEAFF. The CDR3 nucleotides read TGTGCCTCTCAGGGGGTCGACACTGAAGCTTTCTTT.

By share, this clone ranks as medium-sized. The chain uses TRBV5-1 and TRBJ1-2; D remains ambiguous. Germline V lookup: CDR1 SGHRS, CDR2 YFSETQ. Between the trimmed V and J ends, which lost 0 bases and 3 bases, there was a span of 6 bases. The CDR3 is made up of 13 amino acids. CDR3 DNA: TGCGCCAGCAGCTTGGCAGTTTACTATGGCTACACCTTC. This gives the protein CASSLAVYYGYTF.

This clone occurred many times. The chain carries TRBV6-1 and TRBJ1-2; D remains unclear. From germline, CDR1 is MNHNS and CDR2 SASEGT. V was pared by 5 bases and J by 0 bases, with 7 bases between. This CDR3 region has 13 residues. The CDR3 loop is CASSPGANYGYTF. The CDR3 DNA sequence: TGTGCCAGCAGTCCAGGAGCTAACTATGGCTACACCTTC.

This chain joins TRBV6-2 or TRBV6-3 and TRBJ1-5; 8 bases are a match to TRBD1. Germline V gene sequence: CDR1 MNHEY, CDR2 SVGEGT. The V gene end was trimmed by 0 bases and the J gene end by 2 bases; junction bases not matched to a gene: 15. The CDR3 is 20 amino acids. DNA of the CDR3: TGTGCCAGCAGTTACTCTAGAGGGACAGGCAACCTCGAAGGCAATCAGCCCCAGCATTTT. It is translated as CASSYSRGTGNLEGNQPQHF.

CDR3 DNA: TGTGCCAGCAGCTTAGCCACTAGCGCCGGAAGAGAGACCCAGTACTTC. Translated: CASSLATSAGRETQYF. This chain uses TRBV7-9 with TRBJ2-5, with 7 bases identical to TRBD2. The length of the CDR3 is 16 residues. With 0 bases clipped from V and 4 bases from J, the junction kept 8 bases outside the gene matches. Germline V CDR1 and CDR2: SEHNR, FQNEAQ (reference sequence). Based on the CDR3 plus reference TRBV7-9 and TRBJ2-5, the full variable domain is DTGVSQNPRHKITKRGQNVTFRCDPISEHNRLYWYRQTLGQGPEFLTYFQNEAQLEKSRLLSDRFSAERPKGSFSTLEIQRTEQGDSAMYLCASSLATSAGRETQYFGPGTRLLVL.

The chain has TRBV11-3 and TRBJ1-1; the D gene is possibly TRBD1 (6 bases). Per the germline V gene, CDR1 is SGHNT and CDR2 is YENEEA. The length of the CDR3 is 14 residues. V was trimmed by 1 base and J by 6 bases, leaving 12 bases between them. The CDR3 nucleotides read TGTGCCAGCAGCTTAGCGGGGGGCGCGGCTGAAGCTTTCTTT. Translation: CASSLAGGAAEAFF.

V gene TRBV2 combines with J gene TRBJ2-7; 7 nucleotides align to TRBD1. Germline lookup yields CDR1 SNHLY and CDR2 FYNNEI. The CDR3 contains 16 residues. V dropped 5 bases and J dropped 5; count of bases not matched to a gene: 15. CDR3 residues: CASSFRTDRALDEQYF. The CDR3 nucleotides are TGTGCCAGCAGTTTTCGGACCGACAGGGCCTTGGACGAGCAGTACTTC. Supplemented by reference TRBV2 and TRBJ2-7, the full variable domain reads EPEVTQTPSHQVTQMGQEVILRCVPISNHLYFYWYRQILGQKVEFLVSFYNNEISEKSEIFDDQFSVERPDGSNFTLKIRSTKLEDSAMYFCASSFRTDRALDEQYFGPGTRLTVT.

The table lists this clone with a few counts. The genes are TRBV6-1 and TRBJ1-2, with D perhaps TRBD1 (6 bases). The V and J ends lost 5 bases and 4 bases respectively, with 14 bases between them. Germline V gene lookup returns CDR1 MNHNS and CDR2 SASEGT. This CDR3 spans 14 amino acids. The CDR3 sequence is CASSSPGQAYGYTF. CDR3 nucleotides: TGTGCCAGCAGTAGTCCGGGACAAGCCTATGGCTACACCTTC.

This clone came up a few times. This chain connects TRBV6-1 to TRBJ2-6; a possible D gene is TRBD2 (6 bases). The CDR3 is made up of 15 amino acids. The V gene's germline CDR1 is MNHNS and CDR2 SASEGT. The V gene lost 7 bases and the J gene lost 0 bases, with 10 bases spanning the gap. As DNA, the CDR3 is TGTGCCAGCACGGGAGCCTACTCTGGGGCCAACGTCCTGACTTTC. It codes for CASTGAYSGANVLTF.

In this sample, this clone turned up once. The V call is TRBV5-1, the J call TRBJ2-1; maybe TRBD1 (5 bases). Trimming stripped 4 bases from V and 3 bases from J, with 8 bases between. Germline assignment: CDR1 SGHRS and CDR2 YFSETQ. This CDR3 comprises 13 residues. The CDR3 sequence: CASSLGHYNEQFF. CDR3 DNA: TGCGCCAGCAGCCTAGGACACTACAATGAGCAGTTCTTC.

The count of this clone is one. The rearrangement joins TRBV7-3 to TRBJ1-1; 8 bases match TRBD1. CDR3 size: 13 residues. Unmatched junction bases numbered 11, after V lost 5 bases and J lost 12 bases. The germline V gene encodes CDR1 SGHTA and CDR2 FQGTGA. CDR3 sequence reads: CASSVDPGQAPFF. CDR3 sequence (DNA): TGTGCCAGCAGCGTTGACCCGGGACAGGCGCCTTTCTTT. Combining the CDR3 with reference TRBV7-3 and TRBJ1-1 gives the whole variable domain GAGVSQTPSNKVTEKGKYVELRCDPISGHTALYWYRQSLGQGPEFLIYFQGTGAADDSGLPNDRFFAVRPEGSVSTLKIQRTERGDSAVYLCASSVDPGQAPFFGQGTRLTVV.

This clone was observed a handful of times. V is TRBV6-2 or TRBV6-3 and J is TRBJ2-5; 8 nucleotides align to TRBD1. The germline V gene encodes CDR1 MNHEY and CDR2 SVGEGT. The trim removed 0 bases at V and 8 bases at J, leaving 8 bases unmatched. The CDR3 totals 15 residues. Here the CDR3 reads CASSYSQGAQCTQYF. CDR3 bases: TGTGCCAGCAGTTACTCTCAGGGGGCACAATGTACCCAGTACTTC.

This clone was seen once. V and J are TRBV9 and TRBJ1-5, with no clear D. Trimming pared 3 bases from V and 1 base from J, leaving 2 bases between. Germline V gene data show CDR1 as SGDLS and CDR2 as YYNGEE. The CDR3 loop spans 12 amino acids. The CDR3 here is CASSGSNQPQHF. CDR3 coding DNA: TGTGCCAGCAGCGGGAGCAATCAGCCCCAGCATTTT.

Comment on this clone: One junction end disagrees with the germline gene, perhaps due to a read error. This chain joins TRBV4-2 and TRBJ2-7; possibly TRBD2 for D (5 bases). Germline V lookup: CDR1 LGHNA, CDR2 YNFKEQ. The CDR3 covers 15 residues. Here the CDR3 DNA reads TGTGCCAGCAGACAAGAGGGTTCCCACTCCTACGAGCAGTACTTC. Amino acid sequence: CASRQEGSHSYEQYF.

This clone was counted many times. A read error may explain this, as a much larger clone is one base away. The chain carries TRBV20-1 and TRBJ1-2; perhaps TRBD1 as D (5 bases). Germline V gene sequence: CDR1 DFQATT, CDR2 SNEGSKA (reference sequence). The CDR3 is made up of 15 amino acids. CDR3 bases: TGCAGGGCCCGCATGCGGGACCCCTCTAACTATGGCTACACCTTC. It yields the protein CRARMRDPSNYGYTF.

V and J are TRBV5-5 and TRBJ1-6; 11 bases match TRBD1. CDR1 SGHKS and CDR2 YYEKEE come from the germline V gene (reference sequence). The CDR3 is made up of 14 amino acids. The CDR3 nucleotides read TGTGGGTGGTGTGCCGGGACAGGGGGTTCACCCCTCCACTTT. It yields the protein CGWCAGTGGSPLHF.

This clone is judged large. The chain recombines TRBV2 with TRBJ2-3; D is tentatively TRBD1 or TRBD2 (6 bases each). V shed 0 bases and J shed 4 bases, with 8 bases lying between them. This CDR3 is 14 amino acids long. Germline CDR1 and CDR2: SNHLY and FYNNEI. The CDR3 spells CASSEAEGADTQYF. For the CDR3, the DNA is TGTGCCAGCAGTGAAGCGGAGGGGGCAGATACGCAGTATTTT.

The CDR3 protein is CASSPLSGDTNEQFF. For the CDR3, the DNA is TGTGCCAGCAGTCCTCTTAGTGGGGACACCAATGAGCAGTTCTTC. V gene TRBV6-2 or TRBV6-3 combines with J gene TRBJ2-1; D might be TRBD1 (6 bases). There are 15 residues in the CDR3. V was cut by 5 bases and J by 6 bases, with 17 bases left in between. CDR1 and CDR2 (germline): MNHEY, SVGEGT.